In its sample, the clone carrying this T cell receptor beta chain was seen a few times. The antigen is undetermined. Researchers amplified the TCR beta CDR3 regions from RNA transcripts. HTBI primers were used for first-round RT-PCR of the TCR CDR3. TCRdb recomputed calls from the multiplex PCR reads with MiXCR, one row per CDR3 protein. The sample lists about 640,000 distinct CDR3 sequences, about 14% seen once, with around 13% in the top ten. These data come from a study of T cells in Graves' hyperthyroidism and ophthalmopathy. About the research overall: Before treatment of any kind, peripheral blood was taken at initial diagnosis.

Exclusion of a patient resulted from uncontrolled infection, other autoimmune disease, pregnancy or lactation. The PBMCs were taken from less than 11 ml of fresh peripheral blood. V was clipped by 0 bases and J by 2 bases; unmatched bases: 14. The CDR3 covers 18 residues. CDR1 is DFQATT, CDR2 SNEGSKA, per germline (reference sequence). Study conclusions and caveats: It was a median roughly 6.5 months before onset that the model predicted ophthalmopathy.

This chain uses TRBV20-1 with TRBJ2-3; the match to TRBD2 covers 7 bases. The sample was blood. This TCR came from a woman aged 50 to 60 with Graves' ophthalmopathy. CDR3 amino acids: CSARDHRLLARITDTQYF. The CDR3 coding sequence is TGCAGTGCTAGAGACCATCGTCTACTAGCGAGAATCACAGATACGCAGTATTTT.